These 5 T cell receptor beta chains were all obtained from the same sample, sequenced in a study of cytomegalovirus exposure and HLA in healthy donors. 13 Jbeta primers and 60 Vbeta primers were used for the PCR. Sequencing was performed with immunoSEQ multiplex PCR; in TCRdb, only in-frame clones are kept and a portion is missing. The repertoire consists of 150,000 to 200,000 clones, with 80% occurring once and the leading ten covering about 4.3%. Source material: PBMCs. The receptors originated from a man aged 25-45 years in good health and CMV-seronegative.

The chain joins TRBV7-8 to TRBJ2-3, with D maybe TRBD2 (5 bases). The CDR3 totals 16 residues. V gave up 2 bases and J gave up 0 bases, with 12 bases separating them. From germline, CDR1 is SGHVS and CDR2 FQNEAQ. CDR3: CASSLRDGESTDTQYF. DNA of the CDR3: TGTGCCAGCAGCTTACGTGACGGGGAGAGCACAGATACGCAGTATTTT.

The rearrangement links TRBV29-1 to TRBJ1-2, with D hard to call. This CDR3 comprises 11 residues. V was shortened by 2 bases and J by 8 bases, with 9 bases between the two germline ends. Germline V gene sequence: CDR1 SQVTM, CDR2 ANQGSEA. For the CDR3, the DNA is TGCAGCGTTGAACGGTCTCTAGGCTACACCTTC. It specifies CSVERSLGYTF.

DNA for the CDR3: TGTGCCAGTACGGGGACAGGGGGTTCCTACGAGCAGTACTTC. Residues: CASTGTGGSYEQYF. V usage is TRBV18 and J usage is TRBJ2-7; 11 bases line up with TRBD1. Germline V CDR1 and CDR2: KGHSH, LQKENI. Trimming took 9 bases from V and 1 from J; bases not matched to a gene: 5. The CDR3 is 14 residues long.

The V call is TRBV28, the J call TRBJ2-1; D may be TRBD2 (6 bases). This CDR3 contains 15 residues. CDR1 and CDR2 (germline): MDHEN, SYDVKM. V was clipped by 3 bases and J by 2 bases, with 11 bases between them. The CDR3 sequence is CASSFRERAYNEQFF. For the CDR3, the DNA is TGTGCCAGCAGTTTTCGGGAGAGGGCCTACAATGAGCAGTTCTTC.

The chain carries TRBV10-1 and TRBJ2-7, with TRBD1 matching over 7 bases. Losses at the gene ends were 11 bases for V and 4 bases for J; bases not matched to a gene: 5. Germline V gene sequence: CDR1 WNHNN, CDR2 SYGVQD (reference sequence). This CDR3 region has 11 residues. In nucleotides, the CDR3 is TGCGCCGGGGACAGAAATTACGAGCAGTACTTC. Residues: CAGDRNYEQYF.